This is a list of T cell receptor beta chains from one sample in a study of T cell responses to AZD1222 COVID-19 vaccine. Sequencing was performed with immunoSEQ multiplex PCR; in TCRdb, only in-frame clones are kept and a portion is missing. Seen here are fewer than 120,000 clones, 85% to 95% observed once, and the top ten hold about 3.1%. This sample comprised peripheral blood, obtained 28 days after the second AZD1222 dose. These receptors originate from an adult who received the AZD1222 COVID-19 vaccine. CDR3s include the opening cysteine and the closing phenylalanine or tryptophan. D genes are given only for firm matches. Rows give clone size only sometimes, using once, few, many, or a class for an expanded clone.

clone_size: .; j_call: TRBJ1-2; d_call: TRBD1; v_call: TRBV7-8; cdr3_nt: TGTGCCAGCAGCTATTTGATGGACAGGCCTCTTGGGGGCTACACCTTC; cdr3_aa: CASSYLMDRPLGGYTF
clone_size: .; j_call: TRBJ2-7; d_call: .; v_call: TRBV18; cdr3_nt: TGTGCCAGCTCCCGCCAGGGACTCATTTACGAGCAGTACTTC; cdr3_aa: CASSRQGLIYEQYF
clone_size: .; j_call: TRBJ1-1; d_call: .; v_call: TRBV27; cdr3_nt: TGTGCCAGCACCGAAAAGGGGGTTTGGGACACTGAAGCTTTCTTT; cdr3_aa: CASTEKGVWDTEAFF
clone_size: .; j_call: TRBJ1-2; d_call: .; v_call: TRBV3-1/TRBV3-2; cdr3_nt: TGTGCCAGCAGCCAAATGGGCAGGGAGGCTGGCTACACCTTC; cdr3_aa: CASSQMGREAGYTF
clone_size: .; j_call: TRBJ1-1; d_call: .; v_call: TRBV18; cdr3_nt: TGTGCCAGCTCACCAATCGGGGGGACTGAAGCTTTCTTT; cdr3_aa: CASSPIGGTEAFF
clone_size: .; j_call: TRBJ2-5; d_call: .; v_call: TRBV9; cdr3_nt: TGTGCCAGCAGCGTAGGCAGGACTGATCCGAAAGAGACCCAGTACTTC; cdr3_aa: CASSVGRTDPKETQYF
clone_size: .; j_call: TRBJ2-3; d_call: TRBD2; v_call: TRBV6-4; cdr3_nt: TGTGCCAGCAGCGCTACTAGCGCGGCGGATACGCAGTATTTT; cdr3_aa: CASSATSAADTQYF
clone_size: .; j_call: TRBJ1-3; d_call: .; v_call: TRBV6-2/TRBV6-3; cdr3_nt: TGTGCCAGCAGTGAGGACCATTTCTCTGGAAACACCATATATTTT; cdr3_aa: CASSEDHFSGNTIYF
clone_size: .; j_call: TRBJ2-3; d_call: .; v_call: TRBV5-1; cdr3_nt: TGCGCCAGCAGCTTGGGCAGGTCGAGCACAGATACGCAGTATTTT; cdr3_aa: CASSLGRSSTDTQYF
clone_size: .; j_call: TRBJ2-7; d_call: TRBD1; v_call: TRBV20-1; cdr3_nt: TGCAGTGCTAGTAGTCGGGACAGCTATTACGAGCAGTACTTC; cdr3_aa: CSASSRDSYYEQYF
clone_size: .; j_call: TRBJ1-3; d_call: .; v_call: TRBV7-9; cdr3_nt: TGTGCCAGCAGCCCCTCGGAAGGGGAGACTGGAAACACCATATATTTT; cdr3_aa: CASSPSEGETGNTIYF
clone_size: .; j_call: TRBJ1-2; d_call: .; v_call: TRBV14; cdr3_nt: TGTGCCAGCAGCCAAGATTCCTCGTACTATGGCTACACCTTC; cdr3_aa: CASSQDSSYYGYTF
clone_size: .; j_call: TRBJ1-1; d_call: .; v_call: TRBV29-1; cdr3_nt: TGCAGCGTTGAAGCCCTTGCGGGTGAAGCTTTCTTT; cdr3_aa: CSVEALAGEAFF
clone_size: .; j_call: TRBJ2-2; d_call: .; v_call: TRBV19; cdr3_nt: TGTGCCAGTAGTATAGTTGGGGGCGCGACCGGGGAGCTGTTTTTT; cdr3_aa: CASSIVGGATGELFF
clone_size: .; j_call: TRBJ2-1; d_call: .; v_call: TRBV6-5; cdr3_nt: TGTGCCAGCAGTAACCCGACAGGCTACAATGAGCAGTTCTTC; cdr3_aa: CASSNPTGYNEQFF
clone_size: .; j_call: TRBJ1-2; d_call: .; v_call: TRBV6-5; cdr3_nt: TGTGCCAGCAGGGGCCTCTATAATCCCTCCGATGGCTACACCTTC; cdr3_aa: CASRGLYNPSDGYTF
clone_size: .; j_call: TRBJ2-6; d_call: TRBD1; v_call: TRBV7-9; cdr3_nt: TGTGCCAGCAGCTTACCCCGTGGGACAGAAGCATCTGGGGCCAACGTCCTGACTTTC; cdr3_aa: CASSLPRGTEASGANVLTF
clone_size: .; j_call: TRBJ1-2; d_call: .; v_call: TRBV27; cdr3_nt: TGTGCCAGCACAAGGGATATAAGGGATTATGGCTACACCTTC; cdr3_aa: CASTRDIRDYGYTF
clone_size: .; j_call: TRBJ2-1; d_call: .; v_call: TRBV3-1/TRBV3-2; cdr3_nt: TGTGCCAGCAGCCTCATGGGGTTTGATAATGAGCAGTTCTTC; cdr3_aa: CASSLMGFDNEQFF
clone_size: once; j_call: TRBJ2-7; d_call: .; v_call: TRBV25-1; cdr3_nt: TGTGCCAGCAGTAAGGGATACGGCGAGCAGTACTTC; cdr3_aa: CASSKGYGEQYF
clone_size: .; j_call: TRBJ1-2; d_call: .; v_call: TRBV4-1; cdr3_nt: TGCGCCAGCCGAGAATCCTCAGGGACATCGTTTACGGGCTACACCTTC; cdr3_aa: CASRESSGTSFTGYTF
clone_size: .; j_call: TRBJ2-1; d_call: TRBD1; v_call: TRBV14; cdr3_nt: TGTGCCAGCAGCCGAAGGCTTGGGGGACAGGGGGCGACCAACAGGTCCTACAATGAGCAGTTCTTC; cdr3_aa: CASSRRLGGQGATNRSYNEQFF
clone_size: .; j_call: TRBJ1-2; d_call: .; v_call: TRBV24-1; cdr3_nt: TGTGCCACCAGTGATGGCGGGCAGGGATCGATGGGTGGCTACACCTTC; cdr3_aa: CATSDGGQGSMGGYTF
clone_size: .; j_call: TRBJ2-2; d_call: .; v_call: TRBV19; cdr3_nt: TGTGCCAGTAGTATAGATGGTGCACTCAACACCGGGGAGCTGTTTTTT; cdr3_aa: CASSIDGALNTGELFF
clone_size: .; j_call: TRBJ1-3; d_call: .; v_call: TRBV4-1; cdr3_nt: TGCGCCAGCAGCCAAGCTGGTCCCCATCTCTCTGGAAACACCATATATTTT; cdr3_aa: CASSQAGPHLSGNTIYF
clone_size: .; j_call: TRBJ2-4; d_call: TRBD1; v_call: TRBV6-2/TRBV6-3; cdr3_nt: TGTGCCAGCAGTGGGACAGGGCTAGCCAAAAACATTCAGTACTTC; cdr3_aa: CASSGTGLAKNIQYF
clone_size: .; j_call: TRBJ1-5; d_call: .; v_call: TRBV4-1; cdr3_nt: TGCGCCAGCAGCCAACTCCTTAGGGTGGGCAATCAGCCCCAGCATTTT; cdr3_aa: CASSQLLRVGNQPQHF
clone_size: .; j_call: TRBJ1-5; d_call: .; v_call: TRBV28; cdr3_nt: TGTGCCAGCAGTTTTATGGGGTTGACAGCATATAGCAATCAGCCCCAGCATTTT; cdr3_aa: CASSFMGLTAYSNQPQHF
clone_size: .; j_call: TRBJ1-4; d_call: .; v_call: TRBV3-1/TRBV3-2; cdr3_nt: TGTGCCAGCAGCCCGGACCCATATAATGAAAAACTGTTTTTT; cdr3_aa: CASSPDPYNEKLFF
clone_size: .; j_call: TRBJ1-4; d_call: .; v_call: TRBV10-3; cdr3_nt: TGTGCCATCAGGGCCGGGACACCGAATGAAAAACTGTTTTTT; cdr3_aa: CAIRAGTPNEKLFF
clone_size: .; j_call: TRBJ2-1; d_call: TRBD2; v_call: TRBV7-9; cdr3_nt: TGTGCCAGCAGCAAGCGGGAGGATTCCAATGAGCAGTTCTTC; cdr3_aa: CASSKREDSNEQFF
clone_size: .; j_call: TRBJ2-3; d_call: TRBD2; v_call: TRBV10-3; cdr3_nt: TGTGCCATCAGTGAGTCTGGGACTAGCGGGAGAAATACGCAGTATTTT; cdr3_aa: CAISESGTSGRNTQYF
clone_size: .; j_call: TRBJ1-4; d_call: .; v_call: TRBV7-6; cdr3_nt: TGTGCCAGCAGCTTAGACCCCGAGGACAGCTCAACTAATGAAAAACTGTTTTTT; cdr3_aa: CASSLDPEDSSTNEKLFF
clone_size: .; j_call: TRBJ1-1; d_call: .; v_call: TRBV29-1; cdr3_nt: TGCAGCGCCGTACAGACTGAAGCTTTCTTT; cdr3_aa: CSAVQTEAFF
clone_size: .; j_call: TRBJ1-2; d_call: .; v_call: TRBV6-5; cdr3_nt: TGTGCCAGCAGTTACTCCAACAAAGGGTATGGCTACACCTTC; cdr3_aa: CASSYSNKGYGYTF
clone_size: .; j_call: TRBJ1-1; d_call: .; v_call: TRBV12-3/TRBV12-4; cdr3_nt: TGTGCCAGCAGTTCGGCGGTACAGGATTCTATTTGG; cdr3_aa: CASSSAVQDSIW
clone_size: .; j_call: TRBJ1-1; d_call: .; v_call: TRBV3-1/TRBV3-2; cdr3_nt: TGTGCCAGCAGCCACGACAGGATGAACACTGAAGCTTTCTTT; cdr3_aa: CASSHDRMNTEAFF
clone_size: .; j_call: TRBJ1-2; d_call: .; v_call: TRBV12-5; cdr3_nt: TGTGCTAGTGGTTTGGTACGGGGTGGCTACACCTTC; cdr3_aa: CASGLVRGGYTF
clone_size: .; j_call: TRBJ1-1; d_call: .; v_call: TRBV13; cdr3_nt: TGTGCCAGCAGCCACGCCCCGGGCCCGAACACTGAAGCTTTCTTT; cdr3_aa: CASSHAPGPNTEAFF
clone_size: .; j_call: TRBJ2-2; d_call: .; v_call: TRBV5-4; cdr3_nt: TGTGCCAGCAGCAGGAAGCAGGGCCGGTGGGCTAGCGACACCGGGGAGCTGTTTTTT; cdr3_aa: CASSRKQGRWASDTGELFF
clone_size: .; j_call: TRBJ1-5; d_call: .; v_call: TRBV27; cdr3_nt: TGTGCCAGCAGTCCCCGGTGGGGACCTGATGGGCCCCAGCATTTT; cdr3_aa: CASSPRWGPDGPQHF
clone_size: .; j_call: TRBJ2-1; d_call: .; v_call: TRBV7-7; cdr3_nt: TGTGCCAGCAGCTTAACGACTGCCTTTTACAATGAGCAGTTCTTC; cdr3_aa: CASSLTTAFYNEQFF
clone_size: .; j_call: TRBJ1-6; d_call: .; v_call: TRBV6-2/TRBV6-3; cdr3_nt: TGTGCCAGCAGTTACTGGGCCACCCATAATTCACCCCTCCACTTT; cdr3_aa: CASSYWATHNSPLHF
clone_size: once; j_call: TRBJ2-5; d_call: .; v_call: TRBV6-5; cdr3_nt: TGTGCCAGCACAACACCACAGGGATCACAGACCCAGTACTTC; cdr3_aa: CASTTPQGSQTQYF
clone_size: .; j_call: TRBJ2-2; d_call: .; v_call: TRBV29-1; cdr3_nt: TGCAGCGTCCGCTTTTGGCCTGCCGGGGAGCTGTTTTTT; cdr3_aa: CSVRFWPAGELFF
clone_size: .; j_call: TRBJ1-4; d_call: .; v_call: TRBV11-2; cdr3_nt: TGTGCCAGCAGCTCGACAGTTTTTAATGAAAAACTGTTTTTT; cdr3_aa: CASSSTVFNEKLFF
clone_size: .; j_call: TRBJ1-3; d_call: .; v_call: TRBV10-3; cdr3_nt: TGTGCCATCAAAGAAGGAAACACCATATATTTT; cdr3_aa: CAIKEGNTIYF
clone_size: .; j_call: TRBJ1-2; d_call: .; v_call: TRBV5-5; cdr3_nt: TGTGCCAGCAGCTTTCAAGGTGACTATGGCTACACCTTC; cdr3_aa: CASSFQGDYGYTF
clone_size: .; j_call: TRBJ2-2; d_call: .; v_call: TRBV24-1; cdr3_nt: TGTGCCACCAGTGACTACGAGACCGGGGAGCTGTTTTTT; cdr3_aa: CATSDYETGELFF
clone_size: .; j_call: TRBJ1-2; d_call: .; v_call: TRBV3-1/TRBV3-2; cdr3_nt: TGTGCCAGCAGCCTAAGGGCAGATTATGGCTACACCTTC; cdr3_aa: CASSLRADYGYTF
clone_size: .; j_call: TRBJ1-5; d_call: TRBD1; v_call: TRBV6-5; cdr3_nt: TGTGCCAGCAGACGGACAGGGAATCAGCCCCAGCATTTT; cdr3_aa: CASRRTGNQPQHF
clone_size: .; j_call: TRBJ1-1; d_call: .; v_call: TRBV6-5; cdr3_nt: TGTGCCAGCGCGGGACAAACGAACACTGAAGCTTTCTTT; cdr3_aa: CASAGQTNTEAFF
clone_size: .; j_call: TRBJ2-1; d_call: .; v_call: TRBV6-1; cdr3_nt: TGTGCCAGCAGTGAAAGTAGGGGGTACTACAATGAGCAGTTCTTC; cdr3_aa: CASSESRGYYNEQFF
clone_size: .; j_call: TRBJ1-3; d_call: .; v_call: TRBV5-6; cdr3_nt: TGTGCCAGCAGCGCTTGGGGTATATCGTGGGGTGGAAACACCATATATTTT; cdr3_aa: CASSAWGISWGGNTIYF
clone_size: .; j_call: TRBJ2-5; d_call: .; v_call: TRBV5-1; cdr3_nt: TGCGCCAGCAGCTTGGTTGGGGCTAGGTACCAAGAGACCCAGTACTTC; cdr3_aa: CASSLVGARYQETQYF